This is a list of T cell receptor beta chains from one sample in a study of shared clonotypes between healthy human individuals. Clones were sequenced by immunoSEQ multiplex PCR, and TCRdb holds only the in-frame ones, with some missing. The sample carries about a million clones, about 80% recorded once. The source material was memory CD4+ T cells from PBMCs. These receptors were collected from a man younger than 35 in good health. Some clones in this sample may be carry-over from other donors' samples. CDR3s include the opening cysteine and the closing phenylalanine or tryptophan.

v_call	cdr3_aa
TRBV28	CASSSHQGNTEAFF
TRBV4-2	CASSQVTQASYEQYF
TRBV2	CASSISWGNTEAFF
TRBV28	CASSSPGQETQYF
TRBV4-1	CASSPGQGWSNEKLFF
TRBV5-1	CASSLAGTSGSRNEQFF
TRBV5-1	CASSLLAEYNEQFF
TRBV2	CASREREGGNEQFF
TRBV5-5	CASSSGDSLGPQHF
TRBV5-4	CASSSRTGQNTGELFF
TRBV29-1	CSVVQDANTGELFF
TRBV10-3	CATRDEVLTEAFF
TRBV5-1	CASSGLKGEETQYF
TRBV6-6	CASGRLGDSPLHF
TRBV5-1	CASSLGGITDTQYF